This record concerns one T cell receptor (beta chain) sequence. No cognate antigen has been identified for it. It has no much larger one-base neighbor in the sample; base qualities were not kept. The germline V gene supplies CDR1 SNHLY and CDR2 FYNNEI. From the cysteine through the phenylalanine, the CDR3 covers 14 amino acids. The only DNA kept is the CDR3, 42 bases in frame from the first base. Genomic DNA was extracted from sorted cells for sequencing of the TCRbeta CDR3 region. TCRbeta CDR3 regions were sequenced using the immunoSEQ Assay. In its TCRdb copy, this immuneACCESS table keeps in-frame sequences only and misses some clones. Where compared with another copy, unresolved V genes explain less than half of these, and the others have no known cause. The sample profile shows some 86,000 clones; about 86% of them were found once. The ten largest clones represent approximately 6.5% of the sample.

Patients with a history of autoimmune disease or receiving systemic immunosuppression were excluded from the trial. Peripheral blood for TCR sequencing was drawn from every dose cohort at baseline, at cycle 4 day 1 and at cycle 7 day 1. The samples were drawn from a first-in-human, open-label, multicenter phase I dose-escalation trial of ivuxolimab. Adults with locally advanced or metastatic head and neck squamous cell, hepatocellular, melanoma or renal cell carcinoma were enrolled in the trial. Before TCR sequencing, CD4+ and CD8+ T cells were separately sorted from peripheral blood. The sample belongs to a study of OX40 agonist ivuxolimab in advanced cancers. Regarding the study in general: Ivuxolimab, which targeted the costimulatory receptor OX40 (CD134), was an agonistic, fully human IgG2 monoclonal antibody. The dose-escalation cohort was about 83% male with a mean age of around 62 years, ranging from roughly 20 to 85. The paper describes the monotherapy dose-escalation part (N of about 55 patients) of the phase I trial of ivuxolimab. Patients were allowed to have had prior anti-PD-1, anti-PD-L1 or anti-CTLA-4 therapy, and around two fifths of the dose-escalation patients had been treated with checkpoint inhibitors. The point of sequencing TCRbeta in the periphery was to test whether ivuxolimab changed TCR sequence diversity and drove clonal T-cell expansion. Of the approximately 50 dose-escalation patients, hepatocellular carcinoma was present in around 19, melanoma in approximately 15, renal cell carcinoma in 9 and head and neck cancer in 9. Intravenous ivuxolimab was administered to patients every 2 weeks at six dose levels: 0.01, 0.1, 0.3, 1.5, 3 and 10 mg/kg. Partial responses occurred in three dose-escalation patients: two with cutaneous melanoma and one with hepatocellular carcinoma. General conclusions and limits of the study: Low levels of normalized T-cell clonal expansion were also shown by some nonresponding patients. Clonal expansion of both CD4+ and CD8+ blood T cells was observed from baseline to week 6 at doses 0.1 to 3.0 mg/kg. In the 0.1-3.0 mg/kg groups, partial responders were among the patients with the lowest normalized peripheral clonal expansion, particularly in CD8+ T cells. The antigen specificity of the clonally expanded peripheral T cells was not determined. On average, CD8+ T cells showed more expanded clones than CD4+ T cells after ivuxolimab.

This chain is built from TRBV2 and TRBJ2-5; the central 10 bases match TRBD1. The better agreement between TRBJ2-7 and the DNA end casts doubt on the J call. The TCR originated in an adult with an advanced solid tumor such as melanoma, head and neck, liver or kidney cancer. Sequences were derived from CD4+ or CD8+ T cells sorted from blood, sampled in a trial of the OX40 agonist ivuxolimab. The DNA sequence is as follows: TGTGCCAGCAGGCCGGGGACAGGGGACTACGAGCAGTACTTC. This is translated as CASRPGTGDYEQYF.